These T cell receptor beta chains were read from a single sample in a study of identical twins' blood T cells. Via MiXCR, TCRdb re-called the 5' RACE reads, giving one row per CDR3 protein. The table records 350,000 to 400,000 distinct CDR3 sequences, about 28% of them present only once. The sample comprised PBMCs. These receptors came from a woman aged 18 to 50 in good health. Each CDR3 is given with its conserved first and last residue. Fields, in order: clone size, V gene, D gene, J gene, CDR3 protein, CDR3 DNA. D genes are given only for firm matches. Clone size is not always given. Where it is, it says once, few, many or a class for expanded clones.

-	TRBV18	-	TRBJ2-3	CASSPRLLPGLLVTDTQYF	TGTGCCAGCTCACCACGGCTACTACCGGGACTCCTCGTTACAGATACGCAGTATTTT
-	TRBV7-3	-	TRBJ2-3	CASSLGRDTRYF	TGTGCCAGCAGCTTAGGAAGAGATACGCGGTATTTT
few	TRBV12-3/TRBV12-4	-	TRBJ1-2	CASNEGVHGYTF	TGTGCCAGCAACGAGGGCGTCCATGGCTACACCTTC
-	TRBV5-1	-	TRBJ2-2	CASTHRESGELFF	TGCGCCAGCACCCACAGGGAGTCCGGGGAGCTGTTTTTT
-	TRBV29-1	-	TRBJ1-1	CSVMGMSTEAFF	TGCAGCGTTATGGGAATGTCCACTGAAGCTTTCTTT
-	TRBV2	TRBD2	TRBJ2-3	CASSEEIGLAGGDTQYF	TGTGCCAGCAGTGAAGAAATCGGACTAGCGGGAGGAGATACGCAGTATTTT
-	TRBV12-3/TRBV12-4	TRBD1	TRBJ2-7	CASTRGTAYEQYF	TGTGCCAGCACGCGAGGGACAGCATACGAGCAGTACTTC
-	TRBV7-2	-	TRBJ2-3	CASSLGYRSTDTQYF	TGTGCCAGCAGCTTAGGTTATCGAAGCACAGATACGCAGTATTTT
-	TRBV13	TRBD1	TRBJ2-7	CASSLRDRGTSYEQYF	TGTGCCAGCAGCTTAAGGGACAGGGGGACCTCCTACGAGCAGTACTTC
-	TRBV7-2	-	TRBJ2-3	CASSAIRSTDTQYF	TGTGCCAGCAGCGCTATCAGAAGTACAGATACGCAGTATTTT
few	TRBV6-2/TRBV6-3	TRBD2	TRBJ2-1	CASSLKVAGGSNEQFF	TGTGCCAGCAGTCTCAAAGTAGCGGGAGGGTCCAATGAGCAGTTCTTC
once	TRBV6-6	-	TRBJ2-1	CASSYSTPSYNEQFF	TGTGCCAGCAGTTACTCCACGCCTTCCTACAATGAGCAGTTCTTC
-	TRBV2	-	TRBJ1-4	CASRGSYATNEKLFF	TGTGCCAGCAGGGGTTCTTATGCAACTAATGAAAAACTGTTTTTT
-	TRBV14	-	TRBJ1-6	CASSQETGNYNSPLHF	TGTGCCAGCAGCCAAGAGACAGGAAATTATAATTCACCCCTCCACTTT
few	TRBV7-2	-	TRBJ1-1	CASSLVSQGSTEAFF	TGTGCCAGCAGCTTAGTGTCCCAGGGTTCCACTGAAGCTTTCTTT
-	TRBV20-1	-	TRBJ2-3	CSAQTVTDTQYF	TGCAGTGCCCAGACTGTCACAGATACGCAGTATTTT
few	TRBV19	-	TRBJ1-1	CASQGADTEAFF	TGTGCCAGTCAAGGGGCCGACACTGAAGCTTTCTTT
many	TRBV20-1	-	TRBJ1-1	CSASDAFF	TGCAGTGCTAGTGACGCTTTCTTT
-	TRBV3-2	-	TRBJ2-1	CASSLPGTSGTNEQFF	TGTGCCAGCAGCCTACCCGGGACTAGCGGGACCAATGAGCAGTTCTTC
many	TRBV20-1	-	TRBJ1-4	CSALHRATGEKLFF	TGCAGTGCGCTACACAGGGCGACGGGTGAAAAACTGTTTTTT
-	TRBV28	-	TRBJ2-2	CASSSGFTGELFF	TGTGCCAGCAGTTCAGGGTTCACCGGGGAGCTGTTTTTT
few	TRBV4-1	-	TRBJ2-5	CASSQVGTPQETQYF	TGCGCCAGCAGCCAAGTCGGGACTCCTCAAGAGACCCAGTACTTC
-	TRBV20-1	-	TRBJ1-1	CSARPFRGAVEAFF	TGCAGTGCCCGGCCGTTCCGGGGGGCTGTTGAAGCTTTCTTT
-	TRBV30	-	TRBJ1-3	CSWNRGVRDNTIYF	TGTTCCTGGAATCGCGGGGTGCGGGACAACACCATATATTTT
few	TRBV4-1	-	TRBJ2-1	CASSQPGPEQFF	TGCGCCAGCAGCCAACCGGGACCCGAGCAGTTCTTC
-	TRBV29-1	-	TRBJ1-1	CSVEMTNTEAFF	TGCAGCGTCGAGATGACGAACACTGAAGCTTTCTTT
-	TRBV19	-	TRBJ1-1	CAIHGNTEAFF	TGTGCCATCCACGGAAACACTGAAGCTTTCTTT
-	TRBV20-1	TRBD2	TRBJ2-1	CSRAGPNEQFF	TGCAGCAGAGCGGGACCCAATGAGCAGTTCTTC
-	TRBV29-1	-	TRBJ2-2	CSVAVTSGELFF	TGCAGCGTTGCCGTGACCTCCGGGGAGCTGTTTTTT
-	TRBV18	TRBD1	TRBJ1-1	CAGSGQVGLNTEAFF	TGTGCCGGCTCGGGACAGGTGGGACTGAACACTGAAGCTTTCTTT
-	TRBV28	-	TRBJ1-1	CASSPPGGTGNTEAFF	TGTGCCAGCAGTCCTCCGGGAGGGACGGGGAACACTGAAGCTTTCTTT
few	TRBV20-1	TRBD2	TRBJ2-3	CSRGGATDTQYF	TGCAGCCGCGGGGGGGCGACAGATACGCAGTATTTT
few	TRBV27	-	TRBJ1-2	CASSLKDSLYGYTF	TGTGCCAGCAGCCTTAAGGATTCCCTCTATGGCTACACCTTC
-	TRBV7-9	TRBD2	TRBJ2-1	CASSLSGRAEQFF	TGTGCCAGCAGCTTATCGGGGAGGGCTGAGCAGTTCTTC
-	TRBV5-1	-	TRBJ1-2	CASSGGDGTNYGYTF	TGCGCCAGCAGCGGGGGGGACGGAACTAACTATGGCTACACCTTC
-	TRBV20-1	-	TRBJ1-6	CSARDSKKMASSYNSPLHF	TGCAGTGCTAGAGATTCAAAAAAGATGGCGAGCTCCTATAATTCACCCCTCCACTTT
few	TRBV30	-	TRBJ2-1	CACPKGKYNEQFF	TGTGCCTGCCCTAAAGGGAAATACAATGAGCAGTTCTTC
few	TRBV10-3	TRBD1	TRBJ2-2	CAIRPGQSNTGELFF	TGTGCCATCAGACCGGGACAGTCGAACACCGGGGAGCTGTTTTTT
-	TRBV20-1	-	TRBJ2-7	CSATFSRGDGEQYF	TGCAGTGCAACATTTAGTAGGGGGGACGGCGAGCAGTACTTC
few	TRBV6-1	TRBD1	TRBJ1-1	CASIVGTGGTEAFF	TGTGCCAGCATTGTAGGCACAGGGGGCACTGAAGCTTTCTTT
few	TRBV28	-	TRBJ1-1	CASSFQLMNTEAFF	TGTGCCAGCAGTTTTCAACTGATGAACACTGAAGCTTTCTTT
-	TRBV27	-	TRBJ1-4	CASSLRRVEKLFF	TGTGCCAGCAGTTTAAGGAGGGTAGAAAAACTGTTTTTT
few	TRBV11-2	-	TRBJ2-7	CASSFSTGSSYEQYF	TGTGCCAGCAGCTTTTCGACAGGAAGCTCCTACGAGCAGTACTTC
-	TRBV6-5	-	TRBJ1-3	CATFPPMGNTIYF	TGTGCCACCTTCCCCCCGATGGGAAACACCATATATTTT
few	TRBV19	TRBD1	TRBJ2-3	CASSIPSRRQGSIDTQYF	TGTGCCAGTAGTATTCCGAGCCGCAGACAGGGAAGCATAGATACGCAGTATTTT